This TCR beta chain was found in a study of spatial heterogeneity in lung cancer. Study observations and caveats: One measure, the expanded intratumoral alpha and beta TCR count, tracked tumor mutation counts.

Time point specified: sample taken at primary tumor resection. Frozen PBMC, nontumor lung or tumor provided whole RNA, which was sequenced unsorted. This clonotype was seen at least ten times. Its target is unknown. Within a library made for alpha chains, this beta chain is off target, and its count is uninformative. Trimming removed 5 bases from V and 5 bases from J; junction bases left unmatched: 3. Germline CDR1 is MGHDK and CDR2 is SYGVNS. The CDR3 has 13 residues. TCRdb independently ran MiXCR on the 5' RACE reads; one entry per CDR3 protein. The sample yields 13,000 to 15,000 distinct CDR3 sequences, approximately 4.5% seen once.

The source material was lung tumor tissue, sampled at surgery. J is TRBJ2-3 and V is TRBV25-1; TRBD2 matches at 8 bases. This TCR came from a female donor with early-stage non-small cell lung cancer. CDR3 protein: CASSPSGGDTQYF. The CDR3 nucleotides are TGTGCCAGCAGTCCAAGCGGGGGAGATACGCAGTATTTT.